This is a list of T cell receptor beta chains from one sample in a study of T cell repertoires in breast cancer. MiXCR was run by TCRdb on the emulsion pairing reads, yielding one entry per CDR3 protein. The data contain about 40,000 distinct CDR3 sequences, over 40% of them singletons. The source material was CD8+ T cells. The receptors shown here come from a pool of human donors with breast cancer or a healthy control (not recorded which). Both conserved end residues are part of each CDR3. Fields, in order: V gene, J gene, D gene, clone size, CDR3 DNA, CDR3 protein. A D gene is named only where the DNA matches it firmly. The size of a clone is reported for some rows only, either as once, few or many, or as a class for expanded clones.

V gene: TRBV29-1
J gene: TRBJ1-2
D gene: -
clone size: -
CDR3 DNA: TGCAGCGTTGAACTAAGGTCTGACTATGGCTACACCTTC
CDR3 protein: CSVELRSDYGYTF

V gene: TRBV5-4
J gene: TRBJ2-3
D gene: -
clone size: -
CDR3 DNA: TGTGCCAGCAGACCCGGGCAGGGGACCGGAGATACGCAGTATTTT
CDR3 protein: CASRPGQGTGDTQYF

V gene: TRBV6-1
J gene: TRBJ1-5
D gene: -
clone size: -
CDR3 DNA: TGTGCCAGCAGTGAAACAATGGATAGCCAGCCCCAGCATTTT
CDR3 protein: CASSETMDSQPQHF

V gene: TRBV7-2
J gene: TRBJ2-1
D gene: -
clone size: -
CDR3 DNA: TGTGCCAGCAGCCCCAGGACGGTTTACAATGAGCAGTTCTTC
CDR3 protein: CASSPRTVYNEQFF

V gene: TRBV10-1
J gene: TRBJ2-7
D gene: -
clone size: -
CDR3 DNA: TGCGCCAGCAGTGCATCGGGGGTCTACGAGCAGTACTTC
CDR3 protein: CASSASGVYEQYF

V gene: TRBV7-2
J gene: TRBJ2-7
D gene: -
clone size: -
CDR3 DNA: TGTGCCAGCAGTTATAAGACTAGTTCGGCTTCCGAGCAGTACTTC
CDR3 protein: CASSYKTSSASEQYF

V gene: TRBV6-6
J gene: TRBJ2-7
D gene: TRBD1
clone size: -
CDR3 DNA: TGTGCCAGCACCAGGGGGCCCCACTACGAGCAGTACTTC
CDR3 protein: CASTRGPHYEQYF

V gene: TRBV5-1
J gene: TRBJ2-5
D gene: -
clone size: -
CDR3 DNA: TGCGCCAGCACTAGAGGATTAGGAGAGACCCAGTACTTC
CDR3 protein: CASTRGLGETQYF

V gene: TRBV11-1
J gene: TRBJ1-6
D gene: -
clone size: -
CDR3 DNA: TGTGCCAGTCATTCCGGGACACGGCCGGGCTCACCCCTCCACTTT
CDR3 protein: CASHSGTRPGSPLHF

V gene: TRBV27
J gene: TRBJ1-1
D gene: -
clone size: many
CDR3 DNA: TGTGCCAGCAGTTTAAGGGGGGGTTACACTGAAGCTTTCTTT
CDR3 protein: CASSLRGGYTEAFF

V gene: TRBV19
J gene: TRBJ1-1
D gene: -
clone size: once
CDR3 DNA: TGTGCCAGTAGTATGGCCGAGCACCTGAACACTGAAGCTTTCTTT
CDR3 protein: CASSMAEHLNTEAFF

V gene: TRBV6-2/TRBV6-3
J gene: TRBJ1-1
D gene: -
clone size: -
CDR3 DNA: TGTGCCAGCAGTTACCCGCAGGGCTTGGGAGCTTTCTTT
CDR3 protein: CASSYPQGLGAFF

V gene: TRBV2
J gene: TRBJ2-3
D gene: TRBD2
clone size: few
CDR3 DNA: TGTGCCAGCAGTGCCCTAGCGGGGAGAGATACGCAGTATTTT
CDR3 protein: CASSALAGRDTQYF

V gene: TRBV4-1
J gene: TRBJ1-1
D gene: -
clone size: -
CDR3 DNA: TGCGCCAGCAGCCAAGATAGGACTGAAGCTTTCTTT
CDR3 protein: CASSQDRTEAFF

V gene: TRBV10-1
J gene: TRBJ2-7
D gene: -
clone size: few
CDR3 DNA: TGCGCCAGCAGTGAGTCGAGACTAGGAGGCGAGCAGTACTTC
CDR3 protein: CASSESRLGGEQYF

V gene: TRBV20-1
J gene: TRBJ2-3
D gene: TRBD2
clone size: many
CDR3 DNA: TGCAGTGGTCGGGGGGGCACAGATACGCAGTATTTT
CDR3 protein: CSGRGGTDTQYF

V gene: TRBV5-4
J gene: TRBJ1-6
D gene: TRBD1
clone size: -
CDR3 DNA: TGTGCCAGCAGCAACCTGACAGGGGTTTGGAATTCACCCCTCCACTTT
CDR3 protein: CASSNLTGVWNSPLHF

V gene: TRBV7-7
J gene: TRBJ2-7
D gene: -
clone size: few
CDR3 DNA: TGTGCTAGCAGCTTACATGATGGGTCCTACGAGCAGTACTTC
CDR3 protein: CASSLHDGSYEQYF

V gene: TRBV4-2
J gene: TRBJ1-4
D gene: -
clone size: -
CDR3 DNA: TGTGCCAGCAGCCAAGGTCCGAGGCAACTGTTTTTT
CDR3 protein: CASSQGPRQLFF

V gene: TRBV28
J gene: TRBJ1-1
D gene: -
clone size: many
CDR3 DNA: TGTGCCAGCAGCTCAGGGACACTGAACACTGAAGCTTTCTTT
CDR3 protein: CASSSGTLNTEAFF

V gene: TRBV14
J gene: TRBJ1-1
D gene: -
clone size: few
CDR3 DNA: TGTGCCAGCAGCCAAGGTCCTGGGGGTTTCGCTTTCTTT
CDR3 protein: CASSQGPGGFAFF

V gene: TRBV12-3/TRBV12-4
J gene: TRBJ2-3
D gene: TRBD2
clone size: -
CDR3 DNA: TGTGCCAGCAGTCCCCGACTAGCGGGGGGAGATACGCAGTATTTT
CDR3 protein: CASSPRLAGGDTQYF

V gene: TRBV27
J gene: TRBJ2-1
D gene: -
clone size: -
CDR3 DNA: TGTGCCAGCACCCGAGGAGGGGGCGCGGGGTCCTACAATGAGCAGTTCTTC
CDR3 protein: CASTRGGGAGSYNEQFF

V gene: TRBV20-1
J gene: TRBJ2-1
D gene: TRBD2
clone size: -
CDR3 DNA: TGCAGTGCTCCACTAGCGGGAGGGCCGTACAATGAGCAGTTCTTC
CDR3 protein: CSAPLAGGPYNEQFF

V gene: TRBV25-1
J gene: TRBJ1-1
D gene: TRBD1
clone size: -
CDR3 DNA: TGTGCCTGCAGTCCGTCGGACAGGGGGAACACTGAAGCTTTCTTT
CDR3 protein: CACSPSDRGNTEAFF

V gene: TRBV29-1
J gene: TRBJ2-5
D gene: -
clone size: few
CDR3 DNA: TGCAGCGTTAGGGGAAGGGGACGCCAAGAGACCCAGTACTTC
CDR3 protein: CSVRGRGRQETQYF

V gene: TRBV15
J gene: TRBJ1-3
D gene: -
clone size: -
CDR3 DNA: TGTGCCACCAGCAGGAAGACATCGGGGTGTGGTGGAAACACCTTATATTTT
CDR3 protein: CATSRKTSGCGGNTLYF

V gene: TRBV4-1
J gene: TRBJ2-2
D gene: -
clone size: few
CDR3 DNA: TGCGCCAGCAGCCAAGAGTTCCACACCGGGGAGCTGTTTTTT
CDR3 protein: CASSQEFHTGELFF

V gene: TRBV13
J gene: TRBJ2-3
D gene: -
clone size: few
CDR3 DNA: TGTGCCAGCAGCTTAGAGATTAAGGCCACAGATACGCAGTATTTT
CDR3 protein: CASSLEIKATDTQYF

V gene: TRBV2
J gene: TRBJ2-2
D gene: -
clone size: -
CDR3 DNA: TGTGCCAGCAGTGAAGAACGGACCACCGGGGAGCTGTTTTTT
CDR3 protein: CASSEERTTGELFF

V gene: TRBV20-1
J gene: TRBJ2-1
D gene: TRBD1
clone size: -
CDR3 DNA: TGCAGTGCTAGAGGAGGACAGGCAAACTCCTACAGTGAGCAGTTCTTC
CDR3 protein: CSARGGQANSYSEQFF

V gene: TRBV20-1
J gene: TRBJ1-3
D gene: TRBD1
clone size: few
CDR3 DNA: TGCAGTGCTTTAACCGGGACAGGGGACAGAAACACCATATATTTT
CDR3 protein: CSALTGTGDRNTIYF